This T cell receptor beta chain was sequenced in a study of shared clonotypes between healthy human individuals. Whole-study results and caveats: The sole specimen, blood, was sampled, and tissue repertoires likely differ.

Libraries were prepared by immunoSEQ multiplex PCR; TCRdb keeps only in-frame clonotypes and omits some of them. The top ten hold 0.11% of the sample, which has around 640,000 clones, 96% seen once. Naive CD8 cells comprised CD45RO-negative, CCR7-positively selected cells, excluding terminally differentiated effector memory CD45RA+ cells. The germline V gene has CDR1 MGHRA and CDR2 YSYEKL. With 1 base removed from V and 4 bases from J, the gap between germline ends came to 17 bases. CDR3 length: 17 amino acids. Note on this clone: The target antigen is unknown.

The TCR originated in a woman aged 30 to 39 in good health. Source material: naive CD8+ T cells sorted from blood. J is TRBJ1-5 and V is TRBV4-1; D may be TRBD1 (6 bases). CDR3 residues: CASSQATGSVGNQPQHF. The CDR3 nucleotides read TGCGCCAGCAGCCAAGCTACAGGGAGCGTAGGAAATCAGCCCCAGCATTTT.